These 24 T cell receptor beta chains were all obtained from the same sample, sequenced in a study of OX40 agonist ivuxolimab in advanced cancers. Measured with immunoSEQ multiplex PCR; TCRdb has only the in-frame clones, and not every one. The table has about 65,000 clones, 65% to 85% seen once. This specimen consisted of CD4+ or CD8+ T cells sorted from blood, obtained in a trial of the OX40 agonist ivuxolimab. Every receptor here comes from an adult with an advanced solid tumor such as melanoma, head and neck, liver or kidney cancer.

V usage is TRBV30 and J usage is TRBJ1-3; no clear D gene. In germline, CDR1 is GTSNPN, CDR2 SVGIG (reference sequence). The CDR3 is 11 amino acids. Trimming stripped 4 bases from V and 4 bases from J, with 5 bases between. CDR3 in amino acids: CAWIRGNTIYF. CDR3 nucleotides: TGTGCCTGGATCCGGGGAAACACCATATATTTT.

The chain's CDR3 is CASSAGLGSAEQYF. The CDR3 coding sequence is TGTGCCAGCAGCGCCGGACTAGGATCCGCCGAGCAGTACTTC. The rearrangement links TRBV9 to TRBJ2-7; 7 nucleotides align to TRBD2. V was pared by 3 bases and J by 6 bases, with 9 bases of the junction left unmatched. CDR3 length: 14 residues. The germline V gene has CDR1 SGDLS and CDR2 YYNGEE. Drawing the rest from reference TRBV9 and TRBJ2-7, the complete variable domain is DSGVTQTPKHLITATGQRVTLRCSPRSGDLSVYWYQQSLDQGLQFLIQYYNGEERAKGNILERFSAQQFPDLHSELNLSSLELGDSALYFCASSAGLGSAEQYFGPGTRLTVT.

The chain joins TRBV28 to TRBJ1-6; D is ambiguous. Germline values: CDR1 MDHEN, CDR2 SYDVKM. The CDR3 has 15 residues. V lost 5 bases to trimming and J lost 5 bases, with 13 bases between them. The CDR3, as DNA: TGTGCCAGCAGTCCCTCGGGAGATAATAATTCACCCCTCCACTTT. This sequence encodes CASSPSGDNNSPLHF.

This clone was counted once. The rearrangement links TRBV9 to TRBJ1-2; TRBD1 agrees at 7 bases. Germline CDR1 and CDR2: SGDLS and YYNGEE. The V and J ends lost 3 bases and 8 bases, in that order; junction bases with no gene match: 10. The CDR3 contains 14 residues. The CDR3 nucleotides read TGTGCCAGCAGCGCCCAGACAGGGACTGGCGGCTACACCTTC. The encoded protein is CASSAQTGTGGYTF.

The CDR3 nucleotides read TGTGCCAGCAGCCCAACTAGCGGGAGTTTGGGTGAGCAGTTCTTC. This sequence encodes CASSPTSGSLGEQFF. The rearrangement joins TRBV11-2 to TRBJ2-1; 11 bases match TRBD2. The germline V gene has CDR1 SGHAT and CDR2 FQNNGV. The V gene end was trimmed by 5 bases and the J gene end by 9 bases; junction bases not matched to a gene: 9. This CDR3 is 15 amino acids long. Supplemented by reference TRBV11-2 and TRBJ2-1, the full variable domain reads EAGVAQSPRYKIIEKRQSVAFWCNPISGHATLYWYQQILGQGPKLLIQFQNNGVVDDSQLPKDRFSAERLKGVDSTLKIQPAKLEDSAVYLCASSPTSGSLGEQFFGPGTRLTVL.

The V and J genes are TRBV11-2 and TRBJ2-7; 7 bases are a match to TRBD2. The germline CDR1 and CDR2 sequences are SGHAT and FQNNGV. The CDR3 spans 16 residues. Unmatched junction bases numbered 16, after V lost 6 bases and J lost 5 bases. This CDR3 is CASRSPLNGRRNEQYF. CDR3 DNA: TGTGCCAGCAGGAGCCCCCTTAACGGGAGGAGGAACGAGCAGTACTTC.

The V and J genes are TRBV4-1 and TRBJ1-3; TRBD1 might be the D (5 bases). Trimming left V 1 base short and J 0 bases short, with 13 bases between. The germline V gene encodes CDR1 MGHRA and CDR2 YSYEKL. There are 17 residues in the CDR3. CDR3 coding DNA: TGCGCCAGCAGCCAAGGGGCACAGGCTTACTCTGGAAACACCATATATTTT. This gives the protein CASSQGAQAYSGNTIYF.

The chain combines TRBV28 with TRBJ1-2, with 7 nucleotides matching TRBD1. CDR3 length equals 14 residues. Germline values: CDR1 MDHEN, CDR2 SYDVKM. The V gene end was trimmed by 6 bases and the J gene end by 3 bases; junction bases not matched to a gene: 7. CDR3 bases: TGTGCCAGCAGCAGACAGGGTGGGTACTATGGCTACACCTTC. This gives the protein CASSRQGGYYGYTF.

Here the CDR3 DNA reads TGCGCCAGCAGCTTATTAGGCCAATACAATGAGCAGTTCTTC. Its translation is CASSLLGQYNEQFF. V gene TRBV5-1 combines with J gene TRBJ2-1; D is uncertain. V lost 2 bases to trimming and J lost 4 bases, with 10 bases between them. The CDR3 length is 14 residues. Germline loops: CDR1 SGHRS, CDR2 YFSETQ.

V gene TRBV5-1 combines with J gene TRBJ2-7; 8 nucleotides agree with TRBD2. CDR1 and CDR2 (germline): SGHRS, YFSETQ. The CDR3 totals 15 residues. Germline trimming cut 3 bases from V and 3 bases from J; bases unmatched to any gene: 8. CDR3 sequence: CASSSGGGQIYEQYF. The CDR3, as DNA: TGCGCCAGCAGCTCGGGAGGGGGGCAGATCTACGAGCAGTACTTC.

This clone is medium-sized within its sample. The chain carries TRBV4-3 and TRBJ1-1; D is unresolved. The V gene's germline CDR1 is LGHNA and CDR2 YSLEER. This CDR3 region has 13 residues. Trimming pared 0 bases from V and 4 bases from J, leaving 6 bases between. CDR3 DNA: TGCGCCAGCAGCCAAGAGATGGGCACTGAAGCTTTCTTT. It is translated as CASSQEMGTEAFF.

This chain links TRBV5-1 with TRBJ2-3; TRBD2 aligns across 14 bases. CDR3 length: 16 amino acids. Germline trimming cut 4 bases from V and 8 bases from J; bases unmatched to any gene: 9. Germline V gives CDR1 SGHRS, CDR2 YFSETQ. CDR3 region: CASSLTGTSGSATQYF. The CDR3 region has the DNA TGCGCCAGCAGCCTGACCGGGACTAGCGGGAGCGCTACGCAGTATTTT.

This clone appeared a few times. The CDR3 nucleotides are TGTGCCTGGAGTCCCCTAGCTTTCCACTACGAGCAGTACTTC. Translation gives CAWSPLAFHYEQYF. This rearrangement joins TRBV30 to TRBJ2-7, with D perhaps matching TRBD2 (5 bases). From germline, CDR1 is GTSNPN and CDR2 SVGIG (reference sequence). V lost 2 bases and J lost 3, with 14 bases in between. The CDR3 extends over 14 amino acids.

V usage is TRBV2 and J usage is TRBJ1-2; TRBD1 aligns across 7 bases. V was clipped by 8 bases and J by 2 bases; unmatched bases: 11. This CDR3 is 15 amino acids long. Germline V gives CDR1 SNHLY, CDR2 FYNNEI. CDR3 residues: CASGLTAGQNYGYTF. Here the CDR3 DNA reads TGTGCCAGCGGATTAACTGCGGGACAGAACTATGGCTACACCTTC.

Note on this clone: The sample holds other DNA sequences that translate to the same CDR3. The chain has TRBV7-9 and TRBJ1-2; TRBD1 matches at 7 bases. The germline CDR1 and CDR2 sequences are SEHNR and FQNEAQ (reference sequence). The V gene end was trimmed by 5 bases and the J gene end by 4 bases; junction bases not matched to a gene: 4. The CDR3 loop spans 13 amino acids. The CDR3 DNA is TGTGCCAGCAGCCTACAGGGGACCTATGGCTACACCTTC. Residues: CASSLQGTYGYTF.

A single count supports this clone. This chain uses TRBV2 with TRBJ2-1, with D maybe TRBD2 (5 bases). The CDR3 length is 15 residues. Trimming removed 6 bases at V and 0 bases at J, with 12 bases between. Germline loops: CDR1 SNHLY, CDR2 FYNNEI. The chain's CDR3 is CASRERTTSYNEQFF. In nucleotides, the CDR3 is TGTGCCAGCAGGGAGCGGACGACCTCCTACAATGAGCAGTTCTTC.

The V gene is TRBV18, the J gene TRBJ2-4; 7 bases map to TRBD2. The CDR3 covers 16 residues. The V gene's germline CDR1 is KGHSH and CDR2 LQKENI. With 3 bases clipped from V and 1 base from J, the junction kept 6 bases outside the gene matches. The CDR3 here is CASSPGRETAKNIQYF. The CDR3 DNA follows: TGTGCCAGCTCACCGGGGCGGGAGACTGCCAAAAACATTCAGTACTTC.

This clone was picked up a small number of times. The chain links TRBV7-2 to TRBJ2-7; no clear D. The CDR3 extends over 14 amino acids. Trimming removed 4 bases at V and 2 bases at J, with 12 bases between. CDR1 is SGHTA, CDR2 FQGNSA, per germline. For the CDR3, the DNA is TGTGCCAGCAGCTCAACTCAAGGAACCTACGAGCAGTACTTC. Encoded protein: CASSSTQGTYEQYF.

The rearrangement joins TRBV15 to TRBJ1-5; D might be TRBD1 (5 bases). CDR1 is LNHNV and CDR2 is YYDKDF in the germline V gene (reference sequence). Trimming cost V 1 base and J 5 bases, with 12 bases left between them. This CDR3 region has 15 residues. CDR3 residues: CATSRVTERYQPQHF. The CDR3 coding sequence is TGTGCCACCAGCAGAGTGACAGAGCGATATCAGCCCCAGCATTTT.

The genes are TRBV19 and TRBJ2-2; 7 bases are shared with TRBD2. Germline trimming cut 7 bases from V and 6 bases from J; bases unmatched to any gene: 11. Per germline, CDR1 LNHDA and CDR2 SQIVND (reference sequence). This CDR3 spans 15 amino acids. The CDR3 region is CASTRGEGPSGELFF. As DNA, the CDR3 is TGTGCCAGTACCCGGGGGGAAGGGCCCTCCGGGGAGCTGTTTTTT.

The chain is built from TRBV6-5 and TRBJ1-6, with 8 bases lining up with TRBD1. Germline V gene data show CDR1 as MNHEY and CDR2 as SVGAGI. The CDR3 has 14 amino acids. J was trimmed by 14 bases and V by 6 bases; bases with no gene match: 12. The CDR3 bases are TGTGCCAGCAGGAGTGGACAGGGTCTAGAGTCCCTCCACTTT. It specifies CASRSGQGLESLHF.

This clone appeared a single time. The V gene is TRBV19, the J gene TRBJ2-6; D gene ambiguous. The CDR3 runs 18 residues. CDR1 is LNHDA, CDR2 SQIVND, per germline (reference sequence). The germline V and J ends were trimmed by 4 bases and 0 bases, with 16 bases remaining between them. The CDR3 bases are TGTGCCAGTAGTACCCGAGACATAGGTACCTCTGGGGCCAACGTCCTGACTTTC. This sequence encodes CASSTRDIGTSGANVLTF.

The rearrangement links TRBV7-3 to TRBJ1-1; tentative D call: TRBD1 (5 bases). Per germline, CDR1 SGHTA and CDR2 FQGTGA. The CDR3 consists of 17 residues. The V end was cut by 3 bases, the J end by 0 bases, with 17 bases between. CDR3: CASSFWALGGVNTEAFF. The DNA of the CDR3 is TGTGCCAGCAGCTTTTGGGCGCTCGGAGGGGTGAACACTGAAGCTTTCTTT. The complete variable domain, with remaining parts taken from reference TRBV7-3 and TRBJ1-1, reads GAGVSQTPSNKVTEKGKYVELRCDPISGHTALYWYRQSLGQGPEFLIYFQGTGAADDSGLPNDRFFAVRPEGSVSTLKIQRTERGDSAVYLCASSFWALGGVNTEAFFGQGTRLTVV.

This clone was detected only once. The chain recombines TRBV2 with TRBJ2-7; the match to TRBD1 covers 9 bases. After removal of 9 bases from V and 2 bases from J, the junction contained 5 bases not matched to a gene. The CDR3 runs 13 residues. Per germline, CDR1 SNHLY and CDR2 FYNNEI. The CDR3 DNA follows: TGTGCCAGTAGGGACAGGGTAACCTACGAGCAGTACGTC. It is translated as CASRDRVTYEQYV.